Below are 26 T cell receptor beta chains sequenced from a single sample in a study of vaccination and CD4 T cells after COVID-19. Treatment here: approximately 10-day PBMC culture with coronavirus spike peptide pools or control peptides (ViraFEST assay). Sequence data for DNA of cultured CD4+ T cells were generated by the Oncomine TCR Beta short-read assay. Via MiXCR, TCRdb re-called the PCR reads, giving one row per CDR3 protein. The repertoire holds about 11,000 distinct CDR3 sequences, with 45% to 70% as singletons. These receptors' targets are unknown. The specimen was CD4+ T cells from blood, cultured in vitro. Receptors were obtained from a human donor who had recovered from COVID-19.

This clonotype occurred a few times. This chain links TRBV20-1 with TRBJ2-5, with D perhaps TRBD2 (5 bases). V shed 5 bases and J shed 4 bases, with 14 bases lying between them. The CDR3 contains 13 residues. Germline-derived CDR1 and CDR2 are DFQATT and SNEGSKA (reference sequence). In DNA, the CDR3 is TGCAGTGCTCCAACGTCGGCGGGAGAGACCCAGTACTTC. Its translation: CSAPTSAGETQYF.

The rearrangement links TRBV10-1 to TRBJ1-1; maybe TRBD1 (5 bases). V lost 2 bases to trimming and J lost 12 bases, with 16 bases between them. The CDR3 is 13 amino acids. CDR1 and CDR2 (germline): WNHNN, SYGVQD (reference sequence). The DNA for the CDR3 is TGCGCCAGCAGTGAGGACGGAGGGGCTAGAACTTTCTTT. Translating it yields CASSEDGGARTFF.

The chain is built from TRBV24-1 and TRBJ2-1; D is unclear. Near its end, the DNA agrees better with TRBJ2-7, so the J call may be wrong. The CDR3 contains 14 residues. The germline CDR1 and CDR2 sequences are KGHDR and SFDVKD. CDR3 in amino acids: CATSDSSSHDEQYF. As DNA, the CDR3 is TGTGCCACCAGTGATTCAAGCTCACACGACGAGCAGTACTTC.

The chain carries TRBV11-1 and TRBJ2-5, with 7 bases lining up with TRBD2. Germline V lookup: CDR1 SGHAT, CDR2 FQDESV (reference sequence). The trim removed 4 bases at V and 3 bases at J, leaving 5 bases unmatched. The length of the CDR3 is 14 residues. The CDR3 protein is CASSSRGREETQYF. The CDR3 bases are TGTGCCAGCAGCTCACGAGGGAGGGAAGAGACCCAGTACTTC.

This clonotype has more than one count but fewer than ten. For the CDR3, the DNA is TGTGCCAGCAGCTTAGCAGTGGGCAGGGGGCCCGACGAGCAGTACTTC. Encoded protein: CASSLAVGRGPDEQYF. V usage is TRBV11-2 and J usage is TRBJ2-7; 8 bases match TRBD1. Germline lookup yields CDR1 SGHAT and CDR2 FQNNGV. The CDR3 covers 16 residues. The V gene end was trimmed by 1 base and the J gene end by 5 bases; junction bases not matched to a gene: 10.

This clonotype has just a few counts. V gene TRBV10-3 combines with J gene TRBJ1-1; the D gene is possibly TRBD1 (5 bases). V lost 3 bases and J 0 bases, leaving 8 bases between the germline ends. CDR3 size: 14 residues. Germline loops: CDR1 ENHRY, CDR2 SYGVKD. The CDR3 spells CAISEGVMNTEAFF. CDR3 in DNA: TGTGCCATCAGTGAAGGGGTCATGAACACTGAAGCTTTCTTT.

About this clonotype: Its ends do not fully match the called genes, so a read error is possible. CDR3 amino acids: CVSSSGQGLFQPQHF. CDR3 coding DNA: TGTGTCAGCAGCTCGGGACAGGGGCTTTTCCAGCCCCAGCATTTT. The V call is TRBV6-1, the J call TRBJ1-5; TRBD1 matches at 10 bases. The CDR3 has 15 amino acids. Germline lookup yields CDR1 MNHNS and CDR2 SASEGT.

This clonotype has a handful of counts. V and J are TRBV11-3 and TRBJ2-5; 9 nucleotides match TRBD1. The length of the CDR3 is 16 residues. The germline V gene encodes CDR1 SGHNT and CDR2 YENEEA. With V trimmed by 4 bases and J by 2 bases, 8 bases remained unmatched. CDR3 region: CASSSGTGMVQETQYF. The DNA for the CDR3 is TGTGCCAGCAGCTCCGGGACAGGGATGGTACAAGAGACCCAGTACTTC.

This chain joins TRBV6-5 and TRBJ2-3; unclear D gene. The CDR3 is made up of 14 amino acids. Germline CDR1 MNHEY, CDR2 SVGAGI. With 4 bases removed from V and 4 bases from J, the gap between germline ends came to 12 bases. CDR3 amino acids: CASSSPMYADTQYF. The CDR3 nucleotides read TGTGCCAGCAGTTCCCCGATGTACGCAGATACGCAGTATTTT.

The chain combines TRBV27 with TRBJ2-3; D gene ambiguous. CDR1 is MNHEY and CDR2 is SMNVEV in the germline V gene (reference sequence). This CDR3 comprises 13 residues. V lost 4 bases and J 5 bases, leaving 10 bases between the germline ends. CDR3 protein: CASSSPLRDTQYF. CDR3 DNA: TGTGCCAGCAGTTCCCCCCTAAGAGATACGCAGTATTTT.

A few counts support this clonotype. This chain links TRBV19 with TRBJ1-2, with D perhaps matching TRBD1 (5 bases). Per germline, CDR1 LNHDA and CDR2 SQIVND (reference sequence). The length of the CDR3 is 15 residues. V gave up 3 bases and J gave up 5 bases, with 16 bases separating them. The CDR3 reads CASSMGPGSLYGYTF. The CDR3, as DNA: TGTGCCAGTAGTATGGGACCGGGCAGCCTATATGGCTACACCTTC.

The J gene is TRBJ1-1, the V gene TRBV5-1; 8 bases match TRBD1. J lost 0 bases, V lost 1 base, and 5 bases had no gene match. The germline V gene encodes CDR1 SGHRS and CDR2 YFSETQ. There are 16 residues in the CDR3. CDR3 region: CASSLQAGGMNTEAFF. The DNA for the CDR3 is TGCGCCAGCAGCTTGCAGGCAGGGGGCATGAACACTGAAGCTTTCTTT. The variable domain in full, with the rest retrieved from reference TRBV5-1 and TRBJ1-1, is KAGVTQTPRYLIKTRGQQVTLSCSPISGHRSVSWYQQTPGQGLQFLFEYFSETQRNKGNFPGRFSGRQFSNSRSEMNVSTLELGDSALYLCASSLQAGGMNTEAFFGQGTRLTVV.

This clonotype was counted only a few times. Written as DNA, the CDR3 is TGTGCCAGCAGTTATCACCGGGCCAACTCCTATAATTCACCCCTCCACTTT. It yields the protein CASSYHRANSYNSPLHF. The rearrangement uses TRBV6-5 and TRBJ1-6, with unresolved D. Germline CDR1 MNHEY, CDR2 SVGAGI. This CDR3 has 17 amino acids. Trimming stripped 3 bases from V and 0 bases from J, with 12 bases between.

CDR3: CASTRTRNQPQHF. CDR3 DNA sequence: TGTGCCAGCACCCGGACCCGAAATCAGCCCCAGCATTTT. The chain couples TRBV12-3 or TRBV12-4 to TRBJ1-5; D remains ambiguous. The CDR3 length is 13 residues. V lost 7 bases to trimming and J lost 4 bases, with 11 bases between them.

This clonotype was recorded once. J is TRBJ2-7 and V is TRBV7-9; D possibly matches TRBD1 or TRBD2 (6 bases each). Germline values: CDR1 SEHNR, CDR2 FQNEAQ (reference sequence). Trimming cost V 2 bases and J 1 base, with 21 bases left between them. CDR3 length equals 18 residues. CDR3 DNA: TGTGCCAGCAGCTTACATACAGGTTGGGGGGCAAGTTCCTACGAGCAGTACTTC. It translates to CASSLHTGWGASSYEQYF. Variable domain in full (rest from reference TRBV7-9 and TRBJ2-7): DTGVSQNPRHKITKRGQNVTFRCDPISEHNRLYWYRQTLGQGPEFLTYFQNEAQLEKSRLLSDRFSAERPKGSFSTLEIQRTEQGDSAMYLCASSLHTGWGASSYEQYFGPGTRLTVT.

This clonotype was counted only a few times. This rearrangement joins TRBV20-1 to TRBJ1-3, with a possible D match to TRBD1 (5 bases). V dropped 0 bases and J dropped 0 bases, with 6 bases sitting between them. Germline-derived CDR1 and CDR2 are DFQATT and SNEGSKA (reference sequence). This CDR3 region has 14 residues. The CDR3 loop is CSARDQGSGNTIYF. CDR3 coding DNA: TGCAGTGCTAGAGACCAGGGCTCTGGAAACACCATATATTTT.

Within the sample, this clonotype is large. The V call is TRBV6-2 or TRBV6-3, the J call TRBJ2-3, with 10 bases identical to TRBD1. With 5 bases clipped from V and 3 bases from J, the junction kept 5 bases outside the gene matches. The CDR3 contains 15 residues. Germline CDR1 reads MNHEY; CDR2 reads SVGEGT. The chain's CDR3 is CASSRQGAWTDTQYF. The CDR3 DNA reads TGTGCCAGCAGTAGACAGGGGGCATGGACAGATACGCAGTATTTT.

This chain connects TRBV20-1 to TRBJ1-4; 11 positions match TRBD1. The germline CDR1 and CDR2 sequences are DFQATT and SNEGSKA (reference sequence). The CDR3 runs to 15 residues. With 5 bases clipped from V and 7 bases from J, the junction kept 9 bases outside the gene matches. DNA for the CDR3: TGCAGTGCTCCCACCGGGACAGGGGGTTTTGAAAAACTGTTTTTT. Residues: CSAPTGTGGFEKLFF.

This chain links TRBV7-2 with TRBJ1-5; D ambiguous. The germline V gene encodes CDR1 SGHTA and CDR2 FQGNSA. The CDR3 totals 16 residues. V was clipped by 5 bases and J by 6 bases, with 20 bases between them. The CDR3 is CASSLSDPRLGQPQHF. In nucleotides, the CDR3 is TGTGCCAGCAGCCTCTCTGATCCCCGGCTTGGTCAGCCCCAGCATTTT.

The CDR3 spells CSARGHRSYGYTF. As DNA, the CDR3 is TGCAGTGCTAGAGGGCACAGGTCATATGGCTACACCTTC. The V call is TRBV20-1, the J call TRBJ1-2, with D possibly TRBD1 on 5 matching bases. CDR1 and CDR2 (germline): DFQATT, SNEGSKA (reference sequence). The CDR3 contains 13 residues. The V end lost 1 base, the J end lost 5 bases, and 11 bases lay between the germline ends.

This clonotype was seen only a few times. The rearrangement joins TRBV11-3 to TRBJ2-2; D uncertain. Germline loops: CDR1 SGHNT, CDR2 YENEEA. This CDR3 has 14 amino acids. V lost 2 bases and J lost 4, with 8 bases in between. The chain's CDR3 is CASSLLWATGELFF. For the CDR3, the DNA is TGTGCCAGCAGCTTATTGTGGGCCACCGGGGAGCTGTTTTTT.

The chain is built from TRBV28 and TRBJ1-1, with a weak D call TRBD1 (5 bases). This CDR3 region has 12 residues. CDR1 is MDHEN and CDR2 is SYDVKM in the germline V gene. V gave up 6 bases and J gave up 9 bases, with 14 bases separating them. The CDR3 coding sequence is TGTGCCAGCAGCCAAGGGGCCAGGAAAGCTTTCTTT. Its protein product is CASSQGARKAFF.

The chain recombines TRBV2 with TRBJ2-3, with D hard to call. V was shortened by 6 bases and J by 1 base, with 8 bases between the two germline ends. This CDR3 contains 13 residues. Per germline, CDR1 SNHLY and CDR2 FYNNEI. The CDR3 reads CASSHDGTDTQYF. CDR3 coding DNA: TGTGCCAGCAGCCACGACGGCACAGATACGCAGTATTTT.

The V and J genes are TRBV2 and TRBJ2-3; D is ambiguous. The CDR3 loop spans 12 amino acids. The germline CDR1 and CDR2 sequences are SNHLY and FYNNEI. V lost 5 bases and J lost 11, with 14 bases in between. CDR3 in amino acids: CASSLVQYMQYF. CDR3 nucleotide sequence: TGTGCCAGCAGTCTAGTACAATACATGCAGTATTTT.

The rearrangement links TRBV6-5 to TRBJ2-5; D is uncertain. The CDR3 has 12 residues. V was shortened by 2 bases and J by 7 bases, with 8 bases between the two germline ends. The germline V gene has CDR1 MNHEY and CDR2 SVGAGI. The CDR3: CASSYGTGTQYF. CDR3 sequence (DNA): TGTGCCAGCAGTTACGGCACGGGGACCCAGTACTTC.

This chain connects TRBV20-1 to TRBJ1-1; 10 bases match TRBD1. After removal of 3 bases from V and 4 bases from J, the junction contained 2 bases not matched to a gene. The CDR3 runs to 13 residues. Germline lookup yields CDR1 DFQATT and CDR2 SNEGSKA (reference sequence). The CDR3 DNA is TGCAGTGCTAGGGACAGGGGGAGCACTGAAGCTTTCTTT. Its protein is CSARDRGSTEAFF.